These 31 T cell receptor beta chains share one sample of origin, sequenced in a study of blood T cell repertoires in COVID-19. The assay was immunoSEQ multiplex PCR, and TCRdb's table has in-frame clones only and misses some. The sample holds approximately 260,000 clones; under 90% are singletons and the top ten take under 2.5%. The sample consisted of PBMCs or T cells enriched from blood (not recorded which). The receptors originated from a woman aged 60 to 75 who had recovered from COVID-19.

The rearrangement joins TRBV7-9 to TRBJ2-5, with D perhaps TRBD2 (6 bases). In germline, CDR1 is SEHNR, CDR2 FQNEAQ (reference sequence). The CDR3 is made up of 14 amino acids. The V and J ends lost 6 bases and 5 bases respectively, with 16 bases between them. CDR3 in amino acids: CASSSPQAGETQYF. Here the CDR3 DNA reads TGTGCCAGCAGTTCACCCCAGGCGGGGGAGACCCAGTACTTC.

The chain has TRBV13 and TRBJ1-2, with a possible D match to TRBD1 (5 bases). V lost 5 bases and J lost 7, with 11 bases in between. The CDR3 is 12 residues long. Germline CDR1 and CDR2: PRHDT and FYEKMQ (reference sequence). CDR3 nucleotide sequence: TGTGCCAGCAGCGAAGGACACCGTGGCTACACCTTC. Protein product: CASSEGHRGYTF.

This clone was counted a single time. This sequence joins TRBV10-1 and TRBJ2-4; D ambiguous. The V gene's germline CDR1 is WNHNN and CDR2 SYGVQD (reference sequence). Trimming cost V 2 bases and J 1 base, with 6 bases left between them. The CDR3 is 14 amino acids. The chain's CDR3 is CASSEAGAKNIQYF. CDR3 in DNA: TGCGCCAGCAGTGAGGCCGGGGCCAAAAACATTCAGTACTTC.

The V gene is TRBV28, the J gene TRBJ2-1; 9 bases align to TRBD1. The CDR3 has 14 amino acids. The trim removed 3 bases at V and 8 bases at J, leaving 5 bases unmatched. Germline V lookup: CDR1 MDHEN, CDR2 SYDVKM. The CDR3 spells CASSFQDRGYEQFF. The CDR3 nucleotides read TGTGCCAGCAGTTTCCAGGACAGGGGCTATGAGCAGTTCTTC.

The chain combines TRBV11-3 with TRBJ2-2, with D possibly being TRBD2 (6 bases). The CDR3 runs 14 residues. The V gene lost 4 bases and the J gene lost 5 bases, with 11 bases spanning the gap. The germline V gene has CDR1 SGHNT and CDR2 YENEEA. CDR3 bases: TGTGCCAGCAGCTCAGGAGGGCTGACCGGGGAGCTGTTTTTT. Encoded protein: CASSSGGLTGELFF.

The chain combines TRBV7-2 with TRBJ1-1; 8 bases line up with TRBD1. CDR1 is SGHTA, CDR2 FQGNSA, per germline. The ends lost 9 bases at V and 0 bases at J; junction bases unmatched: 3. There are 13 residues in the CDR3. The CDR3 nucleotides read TGTGCCAGTAGACAGGGGATGAACACTGAAGCTTTCTTT. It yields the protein CASRQGMNTEAFF.

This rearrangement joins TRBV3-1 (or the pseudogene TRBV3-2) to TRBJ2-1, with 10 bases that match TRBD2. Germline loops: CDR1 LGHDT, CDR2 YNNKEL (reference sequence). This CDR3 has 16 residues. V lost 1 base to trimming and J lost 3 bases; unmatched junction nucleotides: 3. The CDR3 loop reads CASSQVAGGYYNEQFF. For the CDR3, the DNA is TGTGCCAGCAGCCAAGTAGCGGGGGGTTACTACAATGAGCAGTTCTTC.

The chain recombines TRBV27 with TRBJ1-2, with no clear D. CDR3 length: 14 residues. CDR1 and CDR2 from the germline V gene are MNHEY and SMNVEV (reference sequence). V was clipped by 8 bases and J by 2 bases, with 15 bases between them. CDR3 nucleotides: TGTGCCAGCCGACCCAGTGGGCCCAACTATGGCTACACCTTC. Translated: CASRPSGPNYGYTF.

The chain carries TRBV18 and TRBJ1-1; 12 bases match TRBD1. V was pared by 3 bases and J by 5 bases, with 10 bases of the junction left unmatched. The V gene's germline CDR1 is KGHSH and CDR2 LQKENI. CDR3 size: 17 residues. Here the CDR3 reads CASSPGQGAPQGTEAFF. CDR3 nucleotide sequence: TGTGCCAGCTCACCGGGACAGGGGGCGCCTCAGGGTACTGAAGCTTTCTTT.

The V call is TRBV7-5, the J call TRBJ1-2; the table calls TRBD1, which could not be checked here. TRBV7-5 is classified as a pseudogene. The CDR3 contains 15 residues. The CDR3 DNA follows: TGTGCCAGAAGCAAAACAGGGGGCTTTAACTATGGCTACACCTTC. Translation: CARSKTGGFNYGYTF.

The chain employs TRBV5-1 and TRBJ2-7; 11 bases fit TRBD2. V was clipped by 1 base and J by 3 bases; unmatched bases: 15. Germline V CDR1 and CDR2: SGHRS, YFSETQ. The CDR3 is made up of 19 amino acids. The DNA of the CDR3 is TGCGCCAGCAGCTTGAGGGCGCTAGCGGGGGGAGCCCTGGGCTACGAGCAGTACTTC. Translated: CASSLRALAGGALGYEQYF.

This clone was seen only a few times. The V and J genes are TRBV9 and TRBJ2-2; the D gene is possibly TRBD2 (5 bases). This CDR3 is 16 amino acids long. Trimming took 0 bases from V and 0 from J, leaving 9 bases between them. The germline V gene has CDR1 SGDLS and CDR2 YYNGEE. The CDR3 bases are TGTGCCAGCAGCGTAGCAGGACTCGCGAACACCGGGGAGCTGTTTTTT. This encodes CASSVAGLANTGELFF. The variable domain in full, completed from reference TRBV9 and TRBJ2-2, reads DSGVTQTPKHLITATGQRVTLRCSPRSGDLSVYWYQQSLDQGLQFLIQYYNGEERAKGNILERFSAQQFPDLHSELNLSSLELGDSALYFCASSVAGLANTGELFFGEGSRLTVL.

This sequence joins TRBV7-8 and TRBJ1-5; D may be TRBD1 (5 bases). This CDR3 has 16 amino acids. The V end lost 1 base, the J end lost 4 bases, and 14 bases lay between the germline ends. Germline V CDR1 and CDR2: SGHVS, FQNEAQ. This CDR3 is CASSLDRRVGNQPQHF. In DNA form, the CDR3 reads TGTGCCAGCAGCTTAGATCGCAGGGTGGGGAATCAGCCCCAGCATTTT.

The CDR3 here is CASNPRQGPYEQYF. The DNA for the CDR3 is TGTGCCAGTAACCCCCGACAGGGCCCCTACGAGCAGTACTTC. The rearrangement links TRBV6-5 to TRBJ2-7; 7 nucleotides match TRBD1. The germline V gene encodes CDR1 MNHEY and CDR2 SVGAGI. CDR3 length: 14 residues. The V gene end was trimmed by 9 bases and the J gene end by 2 bases; junction bases not matched to a gene: 10.

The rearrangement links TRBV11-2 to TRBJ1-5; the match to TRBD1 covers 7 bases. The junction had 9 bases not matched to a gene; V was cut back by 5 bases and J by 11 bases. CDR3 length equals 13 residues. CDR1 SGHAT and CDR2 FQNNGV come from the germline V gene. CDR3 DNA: TGTGCCAGCAGCCCTCAGGGGGACACGACCCAGCATTTT. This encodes CASSPQGDTTQHF.

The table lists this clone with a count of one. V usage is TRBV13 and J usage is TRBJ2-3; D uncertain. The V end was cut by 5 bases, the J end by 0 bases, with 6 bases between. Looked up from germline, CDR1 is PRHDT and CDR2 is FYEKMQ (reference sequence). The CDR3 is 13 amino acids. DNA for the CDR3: TGTGCCAGCAGCCAACTAAGCACAGATACGCAGTATTTT. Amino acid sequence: CASSQLSTDTQYF.

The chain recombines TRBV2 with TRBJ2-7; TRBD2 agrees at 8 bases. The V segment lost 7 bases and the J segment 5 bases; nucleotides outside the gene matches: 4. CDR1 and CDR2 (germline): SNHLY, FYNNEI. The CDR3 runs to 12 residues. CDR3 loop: CASTGGGNEQYF. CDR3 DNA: TGTGCCAGCACCGGGGGGGGGAACGAGCAGTACTTC. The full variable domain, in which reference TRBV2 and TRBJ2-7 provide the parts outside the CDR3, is EPEVTQTPSHQVTQMGQEVILRCVPISNHLYFYWYRQILGQKVEFLVSFYNNEISEKSEIFDDQFSVERPDGSNFTLKIRSTKLEDSAMYFCASTGGGNEQYFGPGTRLTVT.

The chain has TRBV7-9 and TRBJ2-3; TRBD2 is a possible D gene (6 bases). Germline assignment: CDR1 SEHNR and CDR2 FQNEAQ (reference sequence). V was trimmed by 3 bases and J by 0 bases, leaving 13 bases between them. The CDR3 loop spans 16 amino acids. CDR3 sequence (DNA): TGTGCCAGCAGCTTGACTTTGGCGGGGAGCACAGATACGCAGTATTTT. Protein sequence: CASSLTLAGSTDTQYF.

The CDR3 DNA reads TGTGCCAGCAGCGCCCGGGACAGGGCTTTGGTTGGAGCTTTCTTT. As protein: CASSARDRALVGAFF. This chain joins TRBV3-1 (or the pseudogene TRBV3-2) and TRBJ1-1, with 9 bases fitting TRBD1. This CDR3 has 15 residues. V was pared by 5 bases and J by 10 bases, with 14 bases of the junction left unmatched. The germline CDR1 and CDR2 sequences are LGHDT and YNNKEL (reference sequence).

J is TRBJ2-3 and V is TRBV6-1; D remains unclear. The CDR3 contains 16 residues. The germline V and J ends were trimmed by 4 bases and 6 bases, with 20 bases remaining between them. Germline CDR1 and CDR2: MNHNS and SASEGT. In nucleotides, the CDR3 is TGTGCCAGCAGTGGACCACGGGTCCTTACTGGGGATACGCAGTATTTT. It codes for CASSGPRVLTGDTQYF.

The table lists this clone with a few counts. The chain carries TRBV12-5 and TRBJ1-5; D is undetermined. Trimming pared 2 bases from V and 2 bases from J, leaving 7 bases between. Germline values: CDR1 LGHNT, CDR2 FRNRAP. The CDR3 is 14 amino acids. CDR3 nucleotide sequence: TGTGCTAGTGGTTTGAGCGGGGGCAATCAGCCCCAGCATTTT. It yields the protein CASGLSGGNQPQHF.

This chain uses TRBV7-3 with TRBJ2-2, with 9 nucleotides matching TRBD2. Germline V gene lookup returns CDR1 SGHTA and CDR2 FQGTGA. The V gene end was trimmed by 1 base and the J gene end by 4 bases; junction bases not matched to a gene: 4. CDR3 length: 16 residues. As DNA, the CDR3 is TGTGCCAGCAGCTTAAACAGCGGGGGGTTCACCGGGGAGCTGTTTTTT. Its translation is CASSLNSGGFTGELFF.

CDR3 sequence (DNA): TGTGCCAGCTCACCGCTCCCTTTTACAGTTACCATATATTTT. This sequence encodes CASSPLPFTVTIYF. The genes are TRBV18 and TRBJ1-3; D remains ambiguous. V was pared by 3 bases and J by 10 bases, with 16 bases between. This CDR3 is 14 amino acids long. Germline V gene data show CDR1 as KGHSH and CDR2 as LQKENI.

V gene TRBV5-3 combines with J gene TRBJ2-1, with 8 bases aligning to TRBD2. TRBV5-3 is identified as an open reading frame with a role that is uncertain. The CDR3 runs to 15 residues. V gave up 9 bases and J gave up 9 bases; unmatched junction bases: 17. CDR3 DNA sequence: TGTGCCATCACCCAATGGACTAGCAACCAGGGTGAGCAGTTCTTC. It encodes CAITQWTSNQGEQFF.

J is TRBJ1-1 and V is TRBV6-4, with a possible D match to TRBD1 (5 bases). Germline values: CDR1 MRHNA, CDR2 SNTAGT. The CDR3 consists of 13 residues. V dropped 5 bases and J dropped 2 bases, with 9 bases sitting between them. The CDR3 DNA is TGTGCCAGCAGTTCGACAGCCAACACTGAAGCTTTCTTT. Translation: CASSSTANTEAFF.

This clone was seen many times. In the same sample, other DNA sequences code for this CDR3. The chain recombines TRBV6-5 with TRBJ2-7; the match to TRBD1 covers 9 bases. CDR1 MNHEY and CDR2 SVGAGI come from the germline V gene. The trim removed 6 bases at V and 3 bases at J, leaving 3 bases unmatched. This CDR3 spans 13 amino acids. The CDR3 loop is CASRRDRDYEQYF. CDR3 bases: TGTGCCAGCAGACGGGACAGGGACTACGAGCAGTACTTC.

The CDR3 bases are TGTGCCAGCAGCCCCCCGTTAGGACTAGCGGCTAGCACAGATACGCAGTATTTT. Amino acids: CASSPPLGLAASTDTQYF. V is TRBV3-1 (or the pseudogene TRBV3-2) and J is TRBJ2-3, with TRBD2 matching 10 bases. V lost 4 bases to trimming and J lost 0 bases; unmatched junction nucleotides: 10. The germline gives CDR1 LGHDT, CDR2 YNNKEL (reference sequence). This CDR3 has 18 residues.

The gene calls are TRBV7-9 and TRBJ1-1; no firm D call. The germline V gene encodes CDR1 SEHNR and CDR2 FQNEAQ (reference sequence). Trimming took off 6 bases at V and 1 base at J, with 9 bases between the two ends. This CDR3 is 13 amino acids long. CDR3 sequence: CASRPTGNTEAFF. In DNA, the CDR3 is TGTGCCAGCAGACCAACTGGGAACACTGAAGCTTTCTTT.

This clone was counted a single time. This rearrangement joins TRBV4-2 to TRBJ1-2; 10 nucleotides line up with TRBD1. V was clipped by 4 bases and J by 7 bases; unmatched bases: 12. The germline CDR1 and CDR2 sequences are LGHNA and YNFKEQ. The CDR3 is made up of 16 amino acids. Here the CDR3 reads CASSPRSTTGGFGYTF. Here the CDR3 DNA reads TGTGCCAGCAGCCCGAGATCAACGACAGGGGGCTTTGGCTACACCTTC.

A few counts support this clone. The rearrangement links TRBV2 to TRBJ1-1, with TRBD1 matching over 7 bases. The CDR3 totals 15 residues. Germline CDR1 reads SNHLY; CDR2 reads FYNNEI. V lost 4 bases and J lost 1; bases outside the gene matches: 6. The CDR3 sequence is CASSVDRESNTEAFF. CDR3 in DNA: TGTGCCAGCAGTGTTGACAGGGAATCGAACACTGAAGCTTTCTTT.

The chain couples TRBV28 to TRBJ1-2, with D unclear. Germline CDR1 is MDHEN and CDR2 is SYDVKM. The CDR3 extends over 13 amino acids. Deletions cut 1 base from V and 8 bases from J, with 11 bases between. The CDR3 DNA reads TGTGCCAGCAGTTTATCGAGGTCGTCGGGCTACACCTTC. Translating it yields CASSLSRSSGYTF.